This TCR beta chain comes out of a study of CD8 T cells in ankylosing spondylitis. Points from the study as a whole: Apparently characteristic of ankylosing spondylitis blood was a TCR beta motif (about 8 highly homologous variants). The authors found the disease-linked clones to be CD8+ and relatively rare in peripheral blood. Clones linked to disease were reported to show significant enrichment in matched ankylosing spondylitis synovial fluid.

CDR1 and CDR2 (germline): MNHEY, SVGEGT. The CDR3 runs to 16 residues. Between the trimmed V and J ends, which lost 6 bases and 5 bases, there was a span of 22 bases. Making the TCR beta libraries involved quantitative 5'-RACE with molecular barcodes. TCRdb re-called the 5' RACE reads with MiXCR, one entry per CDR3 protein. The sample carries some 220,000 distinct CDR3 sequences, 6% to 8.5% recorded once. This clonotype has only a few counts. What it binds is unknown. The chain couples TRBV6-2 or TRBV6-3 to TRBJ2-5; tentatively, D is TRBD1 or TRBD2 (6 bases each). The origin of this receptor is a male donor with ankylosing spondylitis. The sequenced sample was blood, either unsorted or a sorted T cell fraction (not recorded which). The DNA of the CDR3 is TGTGCCAGCAGGGGACGGCAAAAGTGGAGGGGGGAGACCCAGTACTTC. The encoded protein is CASRGRQKWRGETQYF.